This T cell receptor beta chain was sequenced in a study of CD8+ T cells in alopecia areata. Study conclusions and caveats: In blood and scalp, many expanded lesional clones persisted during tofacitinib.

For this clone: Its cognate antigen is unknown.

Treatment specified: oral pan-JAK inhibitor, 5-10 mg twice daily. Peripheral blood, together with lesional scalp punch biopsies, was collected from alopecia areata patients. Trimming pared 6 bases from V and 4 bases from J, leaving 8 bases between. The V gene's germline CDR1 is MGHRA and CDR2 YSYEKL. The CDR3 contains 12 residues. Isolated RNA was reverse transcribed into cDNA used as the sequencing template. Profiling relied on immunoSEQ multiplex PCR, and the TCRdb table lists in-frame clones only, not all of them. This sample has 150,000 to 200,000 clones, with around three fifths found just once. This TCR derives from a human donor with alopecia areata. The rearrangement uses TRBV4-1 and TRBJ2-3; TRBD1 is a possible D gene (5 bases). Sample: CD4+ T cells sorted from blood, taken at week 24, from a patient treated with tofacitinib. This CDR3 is CASRTEADTQYF. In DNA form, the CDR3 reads TGCGCCAGCAGGACAGAGGCAGATACGCAGTATTTT.